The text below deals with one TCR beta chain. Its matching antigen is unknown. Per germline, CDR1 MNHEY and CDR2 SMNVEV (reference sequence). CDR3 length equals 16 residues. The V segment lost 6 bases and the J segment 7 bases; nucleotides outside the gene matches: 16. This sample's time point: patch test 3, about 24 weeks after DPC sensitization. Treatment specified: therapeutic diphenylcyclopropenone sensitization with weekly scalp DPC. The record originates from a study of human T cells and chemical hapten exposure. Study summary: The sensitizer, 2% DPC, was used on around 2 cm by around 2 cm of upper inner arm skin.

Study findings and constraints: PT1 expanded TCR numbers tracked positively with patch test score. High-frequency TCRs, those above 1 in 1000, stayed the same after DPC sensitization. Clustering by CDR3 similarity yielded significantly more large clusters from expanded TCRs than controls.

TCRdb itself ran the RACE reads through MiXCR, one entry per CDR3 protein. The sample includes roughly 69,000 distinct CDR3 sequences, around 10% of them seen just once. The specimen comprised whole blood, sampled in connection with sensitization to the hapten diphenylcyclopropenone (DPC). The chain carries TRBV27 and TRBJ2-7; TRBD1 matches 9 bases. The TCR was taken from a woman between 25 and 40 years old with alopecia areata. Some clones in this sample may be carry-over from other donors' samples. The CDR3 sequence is CASRPIIGTGLGEQYF. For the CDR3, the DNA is TGTGCCAGCAGGCCGATCATCGGGACAGGGCTTGGTGAGCAGTACTTC.